This TCR beta chain was found in a study of blood T cells in healthy people across ages. The CDR3 loop spans 13 amino acids. The ends were cut back, 6 bases at V and 4 bases at J, with 12 bases in the middle. Germline CDR1 is MNHEY and CDR2 is SVGEGT. Through a sample-barcoded 5' primer and a J-beta primer mix, a second PCR was run for roughly 6 to 11 cycles. TCRdb processed the 5' RACE reads anew with MiXCR; each CDR3 protein has one entry. The sample consists of 1.6 million or so distinct CDR3 sequences, around 35% of them appearing once. This clonotype was picked up one time. The TCR sequence derives from a woman between 25 and 40 years old in good health. The chain uses TRBV6-2 or TRBV6-3 and TRBJ1-1; D may be TRBD1 (5 bases). Sequencing input: blood. CDR3 region: CASSRRDGTEAFF. CDR3 nucleotide sequence: TGTGCCAGCAGCCGCAGGGACGGCACTGAAGCTTTCTTT.